This TCR beta chain was sequenced in a study of blood T cell repertoires in COVID-19 (dated by TCRdb to about 2020). At the level of the whole study: Samples covering the acute and convalescent phases of COVID-19 were provided by collaborators in the United States, Italy and Spain. Samples came from the ongoing ImmuneRACE study (first 160 participants) plus 1,254 subjects from 6 global collaborators. Subjects who had been exposed to COVID-19, were actively infected with it, or had recovered from it provided the deeply sampled blood TCRbeta repertoires that made up the dataset. A freely available public database, intended as a resource for researchers studying the immune response to SARS-CoV-2, is where the repertoires were released. A de-identified subject ID, COVID-19 status, age in years and sex were almost always included in the sample metadata. Where available, HLA class I and class II types were taken from metadata supplied by the sample provider and were not determined by assay-based typing. The material from the prospective study consisted of cDNA or gDNA derived from T cells, B-cell-depleted T cells, or PBMCs. Broader findings and caveats from the paper: How much clinical and demographic metadata was included differed by source and by participant, and the metadata was provided uncurated.

Points on this clone: Its antigen target is currently unknown. Within one base of it there is no much larger clone, and no base qualities were kept.

Here V drops 5 bases and J drops 7 bases, and the junction holds 9 bases not matched to any gene. From a lookup of the germline V gene (reference sequence), CDR1 and CDR2 are SGHAT and FQDESV. The CDR3 measures 14 amino acids from cysteine to phenylalanine. Here the CDR3 DNA is all that survives: 42 bases in frame from base 1. In the prospective study, participants were about 18 to 95 years old, resided in about two dozen geographic areas of the United States, and were enrolled through a virtual design. In the prospective study, participants were assigned to cohorts based on the clinical history participants reported in a screening survey and a study questionnaire. Mobile phlebotomists in the prospective study collected whole blood, serum and a nasopharyngeal or oropharyngeal swab from every participant. Additional blood draws and questionnaires over an approximately two-month period could optionally be provided by prospective study participants. Blood samples from the prospective study were shipped frozen or at room temperature prior to DNA extraction.

TCRbeta CDR3 regions were amplified from genomic DNA by means of the immunoSEQ Assay, a bias-controlled multiplex PCR. The source study handled its data this way. Within the assay, amplification of reference gene primers was used to estimate how many nucleated cells each sample contained. Sequence reads were collapsed and filtered to measure the absolute abundance of every unique TCRbeta CDR3 rearrangement. For each sample, productive Simpson clonality was calculated as the square root of Simpson's diversity index across productive rearrangements. What TCRdb holds here is the immuneACCESS table cut down to in-frame rearrangements. Part of the clones is not present; checked against another copy, under half of the missing clones reflect an unresolved V gene, and the others are unexplained. The V and J calls and clone size were taken over from that table, and D and trimming were inferred from the DNA. This sample has about 240,000 clones in its table, and approximately 86% of those were observed once. The ten largest clones capture roughly 3.5% of the sample.

Sequenced input: PBMCs or T cells enriched from blood (not recorded which). The sequence joins TRBV11-1 to TRBJ1-1, and TRBD1 matches 8 of the central bases. This receptor was obtained from a woman aged 40 to 55 with acute COVID-19. This receptor carries the CDR3 CASSTTQGEDEAFF. The nucleotides are TGTGCCAGCAGCACCACACAGGGGGAGGATGAAGCTTTCTTT.